Listed below are T cell receptor beta chains from one sample, sequenced in a study of blood T cell repertoires in COVID-19. The data were produced by immunoSEQ multiplex PCR, yet TCRdb's version contains in-frame clones alone and is incomplete. Counted here are more than 20,000 clones, approximately 90% occurring once; the ten biggest clones make up 25% to 30%. The sequenced sample consisted of peripheral blood. The origin of the receptors is a human donor with active COVID-19. The donor label of this sample is uncertain. Each CDR3 is given with its conserved first and last residue. D genes are given only for firm matches. The size entry is marked missing in some rows and otherwise reads once, few, many or a size class.

D gene | clone size | J gene | V gene | CDR3 DNA | CDR3 protein
NA | NA | TRBJ2-3 | TRBV5-1 | TGCGCCAGCAGTTCGGGGACATTTAGCACAGATACGCAGTATTTT | CASSSGTFSTDTQYF
TRBD1 | NA | TRBJ2-5 | TRBV5-1 | TGCGCCAGCAGACTAGGACAGGGGGAAGAGACCCAGTACTTC | CASRLGQGEETQYF
TRBD2 | NA | TRBJ2-1 | TRBV19 | TGTGCCAGTCATCCGGGACTAGCGGGGGGGCGATCCCACAATGAGCAGTTCTTC | CASHPGLAGGRSHNEQFF
TRBD2 | NA | TRBJ2-3 | TRBV4-1 | TGCGCCAGCAGCCCCACTTATTCGGGACTAGCAGATACGCAGTATTTT | CASSPTYSGLADTQYF
TRBD2 | NA | TRBJ2-1 | TRBV24-1 | TGTGCCACCAGTGATGGGACTAGCGCGACCAATGAGCAGTTCTTC | CATSDGTSATNEQFF
NA | NA | TRBJ2-5 | TRBV5-3 | TGTGCCAGAAGTTCAGTAAGCCAAGAGACCCAGTACTTC | CARSSVSQETQYF
TRBD2 | NA | TRBJ2-3 | TRBV6-6 | TGTGCCAGCAGTTACTCAGTAGCGGGAGGGACAGATACGCAGTATTTT | CASSYSVAGGTDTQYF
NA | NA | TRBJ2-7 | TRBV15 | TGTGCCACCAGCAGAGATCGCGGGGCAGGGAAGGGGACCTACGAGCAGTACTTC | CATSRDRGAGKGTYEQYF
NA | NA | TRBJ2-7 | TRBV6-5 | TGTGCCAGCAGCCGCGTCCAGGGGAGCTACGAGCAGTACTTC | CASSRVQGSYEQYF
NA | once | TRBJ1-6 | TRBV9 | TGTGCCAGCAGCCCAGAAACCGGGTCCTATAATTCACCCCTCCACTTT | CASSPETGSYNSPLHF
NA | few | TRBJ2-1 | TRBV28 | TGTGCCAGCAGTTTAGGGGTGTTAGGGGGCAATGAGCAGTTCTTC | CASSLGVLGGNEQFF
TRBD1 | NA | TRBJ1-1 | TRBV19 | TGTGCCAGTATGGATCACAGGGGGCTGGACACTGAAGCTTTCTTT | CASMDHRGLDTEAFF
NA | NA | TRBJ2-5 | TRBV7-8 | TGTGCCAGCAGCTGGAACCCGGGACAGGGTGAGCGGGGGCCTCAAGAGACCCAGTACTTC | CASSWNPGQGERGPQETQYF
NA | NA | TRBJ1-1 | TRBV28 | TGTGCCAGCCAAACAGGGTTGAACACTGAAGCTTTCTTT | CASQTGLNTEAFF
NA | NA | TRBJ2-3 | TRBV29-1 | TGCAGCGTTGAGGCCCGAGCGTCAGATACGCAGTATTTT | CSVEARASDTQYF
NA | NA | TRBJ2-7 | TRBV2 | TGTGCCAGCAGTAGTCAGGGGTCCTACGAGCAGTACTTC | CASSSQGSYEQYF
NA | NA | TRBJ1-5 | TRBV10-3 | TGTGCCATCAGTGAGTCGGCCCAGGGTACAAGTCAGCCCCAGCATTTT | CAISESAQGTSQPQHF
TRBD2 | NA | TRBJ2-1 | TRBV20-1 | TGCAGTGCTAGTCAGGCTAGCGGGATCAATGAGCAGTTCTTC | CSASQASGINEQFF
TRBD1 | NA | TRBJ2-1 | TRBV5-1 | TGCGCCAGCAGCTCGGGGACAGCGAACAATGAGCAGTTCTTC | CASSSGTANNEQFF
NA | NA | TRBJ2-1 | TRBV11-3 | TGTGCCAGCAGCTTAGCGGCAGCAGGCTACAATGAGCAGTTCTTC | CASSLAAAGYNEQFF
TRBD1 | NA | TRBJ1-1 | TRBV18 | TGTGCCAGCTCACCTCTTACAGGGGGCACTGAAGCTTTCTTT | CASSPLTGGTEAFF
NA | NA | TRBJ2-7 | TRBV27 | TGTGCCAGCAGTTTGGGGACATTAAGGGAGCAGTACTTC | CASSLGTLREQYF
TRBD1 | NA | TRBJ1-6 | TRBV18 | TGTGCCAGCTCAACCTCGGACAGGGGTGGGAATTCACCCCTCCACTTT | CASSTSDRGGNSPLHF
TRBD1 | NA | TRBJ1-2 | TRBV3-1/TRBV3-2 | TGTGCCAGCAGCCTAAAAGGGGGCCACTATGGCTACACCTTC | CASSLKGGHYGYTF
NA | NA | TRBJ1-1 | TRBV12-3/TRBV12-4 | TGTGCCAGCAGTTTAATGAGGAACACTGAAGCTTTCTTT | CASSLMRNTEAFF
TRBD1 | NA | TRBJ1-2 | TRBV2 | TGTGCCAGCAGCGCGGACAGGGTGTTGGATGGCTACACCTTC | CASSADRVLDGYTF
TRBD2 | NA | TRBJ2-3 | TRBV9 | TGTGCCAGCAGCGTAGGGGTCGGGGGGACCACAGATACGCAGTATTTT | CASSVGVGGTTDTQYF
NA | NA | TRBJ1-2 | TRBV28 | TGTGCCAGCAGTTTCTTAGACAGGCACCCAGGGGTTGGCTACACCTTC | CASSFLDRHPGVGYTF
NA | once | TRBJ1-1 | TRBV3-1/TRBV3-2 | TGTGCCAGCAGCCAAGGCGACAGAAACACTGAAGCTTTCTTT | CASSQGDRNTEAFF
NA | NA | TRBJ1-2 | TRBV6-6 | TGTGCCAGCAGTCCGACTGCCGGCGGCTATGGCTACACCTTC | CASSPTAGGYGYTF
NA | NA | TRBJ2-2 | TRBV6-4 | TGTGCCAGCAGTGACGAGGGTTGGACCGGGGAGCTGTTTTTT | CASSDEGWTGELFF
NA | NA | TRBJ2-3 | TRBV19 | TGTGCCAGTAGTATACCCGTTGGACTAGGGGGGGATACGCAGTATTTT | CASSIPVGLGGDTQYF
TRBD2 | NA | TRBJ2-1 | TRBV3-1/TRBV3-2 | TGTGCCAGCAGCCCACTAGCGGGGGGTACGGGGTGGAATGAGCAGTTCTTC | CASSPLAGGTGWNEQFF
NA | NA | TRBJ2-3 | TRBV24-1 | TGTGCCACCAGTGAATCCCCCTCAGATACGCAGTATTTT | CATSESPSDTQYF
NA | NA | TRBJ1-1 | TRBV3-1/TRBV3-2 | TGTGCCAGCAGCATACCAGGGCTGGGTTACACTGAAGCTTTCTTT | CASSIPGLGYTEAFF
NA | NA | TRBJ1-2 | TRBV15 | TGTGCCACCAGCGCCGGGGGGCAATATGGCTACACCTTC | CATSAGGQYGYTF
NA | NA | TRBJ2-5 | TRBV18 | TGTGCCAGCTCACCACGACTAGGGGGCCACCAAGAGACCCAGTACTTC | CASSPRLGGHQETQYF
NA | NA | TRBJ2-7 | TRBV7-3 | TGTGCCAGCAGCTCGGAAACCGGGTCATCCTACGAGCAGTACTTC | CASSSETGSSYEQYF
NA | NA | TRBJ1-6 | TRBV19 | TGTGCCAGTAGTACGGCCGGGAGTAGTAATTCACCCCTCCACTTT | CASSTAGSSNSPLHF
TRBD2 | once | TRBJ2-4 | TRBV29-1 | TGCAGCGTCGCGACTAGCGGGGAGAAAAACATTCAGTACTTC | CSVATSGEKNIQYF
NA | NA | TRBJ1-2 | TRBV7-9 | TGTGCCAGCAGCGGGGCCTATGGCTACACCTTC | CASSGAYGYTF
NA | once | TRBJ1-6 | TRBV21-1 | TGTGCCAGCAGCAAACCGGGACAGGGGGGACCCTATAATTCACCCCTCCACTTT | CASSKPGQGGPYNSPLHF
TRBD1 | NA | TRBJ2-5 | TRBV5-1 | TGCGCCAGCAGCTTGGTCAGGGGGCAGACCCAGTACTTC | CASSLVRGQTQYF
TRBD1 | NA | TRBJ1-4 | TRBV24-1 | TGTGCCACCACCCCGGACAGGGAAAATGAAAAACTGTTTTTT | CATTPDRENEKLFF
TRBD2 | NA | TRBJ2-7 | TRBV4-2 | TGTGCCAGCAGCCAAGACACGGGACTAGCGAGGTTTGGCGAGCAGTACTTC | CASSQDTGLARFGEQYF
NA | NA | TRBJ1-2 | TRBV5-6 | TGTGCCAGCAGCTTGGTAGACAGGCAAAGGGGAGGCTACACCTTC | CASSLVDRQRGGYTF
NA | NA | TRBJ2-7 | TRBV5-1 | TGCGCCAGCAGAACCGAACGGGACATCATATCCTACGAGCAGTACTTC | CASRTERDIISYEQYF
NA | NA | TRBJ2-3 | TRBV7-2 | TGTGCCAGCAGACTCACAGATACGCAGTATTTT | CASRLTDTQYF
TRBD1 | NA | TRBJ2-3 | TRBV19 | TGTGCTGTGTGGGACAGTTACACAGATACGCAGTATTTT | CAVWDSYTDTQYF
TRBD1 | NA | TRBJ2-7 | TRBV4-3 | TGCGCCAGCAGCACCGGACAGGGCCGCTACGAGCAGTACTTC | CASSTGQGRYEQYF
TRBD1 | once | TRBJ1-5 | TRBV5-3 | TGTGCCAGAAGCCTGGCACAGGGGGGCAATCAGCCCCAGCATTTT | CARSLAQGGNQPQHF
NA | NA | TRBJ1-2 | TRBV3-1/TRBV3-2 | TGTGCCAGCAGCCAAGGACAAGGGACATCCTATGGCTACACCTTC | CASSQGQGTSYGYTF
TRBD2 | NA | TRBJ2-3 | TRBV13 | TGTGCCAGCAGTTCAAAGTTTGAGTCTAGCGGGGGGCCTAGCACAGATACGCAGTATTTT | CASSSKFESSGGPSTDTQYF
NA | NA | TRBJ1-1 | TRBV10-3 | TGTGCCATCACCGCCCCTGACAGCTCTGAAGCTTTCTTT | CAITAPDSSEAFF
TRBD1 | NA | TRBJ1-4 | TRBV28 | TGTGCCAGCAGCTCCCCGACAGGGGGGGAAAAACTGTTTTTT | CASSSPTGGEKLFF